The subject of this entry is one T cell receptor (beta chain). Its antigen is currently not known. No qualities accompany the bases; no much larger clone lies one base away. Receptor libraries were prepared by the immunoSEQ multiplex PCR assay. For the multiplex PCR, a mixture combining 60 forward primers for TCR Vbeta segments and 13 reverse primers for TCR Jbeta segments was used. The CDR3 region of rearranged TCR beta genes was amplified from genomic DNA by a multiplex PCR assay. The Illumina HiSeq System was used to sequence the amplified TCR beta libraries as 87-base-pair reads. On the authors' methods: Across the 670 or so repertoires, a later analysis counted 80 million or so unique TCR beta chains, some 11 million of which were shared by at least two donors. A nearest-neighbor algorithm error-corrected the raw reads and collapsed the reads into unique sequences, merging closely related sequences to remove PCR and sequencing errors. To assign V, D and J gene segments, CDR3 sequences were aligned to IMGT reference sequences. Each retained sequence needed at least a six-nucleotide match to both a V gene segment and a J gene segment. Rearrangements were classified as productive when the CDR3 lacked stop codons and remained in frame with V and J, and all other rearrangements were classified as non-productive. Following IMGT convention, CDR3 was defined as the stretch from the second conserved V-encoded cysteine to the conserved J-encoded phenylalanine. Sequences without an unambiguous match to a single V gene segment were excluded from the earlier analysis of approximately 600 of the donors. An earlier analysis of a few hundred of the donors classified V segments as functional when productive rearrangements were above 56.7% and as segregating when the standard deviation between donors was above 5%. A statistical classification framework was developed to diagnose cytomegalovirus status using the catalog of TCR beta chain sequences. V and J gene assignment, in a later analysis, came from comparing TCR nucleotide sequences with IMGT/GENE-DB human TR gene sequences. The TCRdist pipeline was used in a later analysis to assign CDR3 sequences and most-parsimonious VDJ recombination scenarios. In a later analysis, each TCR beta chain was defined by its CDR3 amino acid sequence together with its V-gene family, and reads without a unique V-gene family were excluded. In a later analysis, around 650 highly shared, low-generation-probability nucleotide sequences were removed to address suspected cross-contamination and a sequencing artifact. For each public chain, a later analysis derived a clonal expansion index from normalized ranks of inferred template counts within each repertoire. In a later analysis, generation probabilities were computed using a VDJ recombination model fitted to out-of-frame rearrangements, and the results were checked against IGoR. In a later analysis, TCR-TCR, TCR-HLA and TCR-CMV co-occurrence was scored with hypergeometric tests, and a repertoire-size bias correction was applied to TCR pairs. A later analysis estimated false discovery rates by permuting HLA or CMV assignments 20 times. In a later analysis, co-occurring TCRs were grouped using DBSCAN, with TCRdist sequence similarity added in when clustering inside HLA-allele-positive subsets. Repertoires with fewer than 30,000 or more than 120,000 public chains were left out of co-occurrence clustering, as were roughly five repertoires with anomalous nucleotide sharing. TCRdb carries this immuneACCESS record with in-frame sequences only. Its versions omit some clonotypes, under half of them owing to an unresolved V gene in the studies checked, with the rest unexplained. V and J calls and clone size come straight from that table; D and trimming were deduced from the DNA. The sample contains around 100,000 clones, roughly 67% of them found a single time. The ten largest clonotypes hold 7.5% to 9% of the sample.

V loses 8 bases of germline sequence and J loses 2 bases, and the interval between the two ends is 12 bases. Inclusive of the bounding cysteine and phenylalanine, the CDR3 is 13 residues long. Only CDR3 DNA is held: 39 bases, read in frame from base 1. Per the germline V gene (reference sequence), SGHAT is the CDR1 and FQDESV is the CDR2. This record belongs to a study of cytomegalovirus exposure and HLA in healthy donors (dated 2017 in TCRdb). For context, the study as a whole: According to an earlier analysis of 550 to 700 of the donors, roughly 180 million T cells yielded roughly 110 million unique TCR beta sequences and about 300 Gb of sequence data. HLA typing included class I and class II loci at four-digit resolution. Among about 360 genotyped donors of the cohort, an average of around 240,000 unique TCR beta nucleotide sequences were sequenced per donor, approximately 20% of them non-productive. All discovery cohort repertoires had been generated on a single sequencing platform. The aim of the study was to test whether cataloging public T cell receptors could identify signatures of past pathogen exposure. The later analysis used no new phenotypic data to find candidate immune exposures, relying instead on TCR beta sequences and their occurrence across donors. A separate validation cohort of approximately 120 different subjects was used in addition to the approximately 610-subject first cohort. Donor age, sex, ethnicity and CMV serostatus were compiled together with the repertoire data. About 330 gigabases of sequencing data and roughly 80 million unique TCR sequences made up an early release that covered around 640 HLA-typed donors. About five DR-DQ haplotypes were treated as single units for association and clustering because of strong linkage in the cohort. The study used immunosequencing to profile the T cell repertoires of 666 subjects and linked those repertoires to cytomegalovirus serostatus. To predict cytomegalovirus infection status, the study brought together high-throughput TCR immunosequencing, statistical association of individual TCRs with disease status, and machine learning. The number of typed donors differed by locus: about 620-630 for A, B, C, DRB1 and DQB1; roughly 510 for DQA1; 600 to 610 for DPA1; and roughly 490 for DPB1. A later analysis re-examined previously published TCR beta repertoires from roughly 650 donors and added high-resolution HLA genotyping to investigate patterns of TCR occurrence. The genetic ancestry cluster associated with self-reported Caucasian donors included 81% of the approximately 400 genotyped donors. A later genetic analysis used genome-wide SNP genotypes for about 55% of the 666 donors, treating that subset as a discovery cohort. An earlier analysis of approximately 500 of the donors applied high-throughput TCR beta sequencing to assess whether each TCR beta V gene segment acted as functional or pseudogenic.

The cohort comprised approximately 700 healthy bone marrow donors. At the time of sampling, every cohort member was nominally healthy, though immune exposures that went unrecorded were likely present. The donor tested CMV seropositive and was one of the 289 seropositive cohort members. A peripheral blood sample was provided by each donor, and peripheral blood mononuclear cells were used for TCR beta sequencing. The Qiagen DNeasy Blood Extraction Kit was used to extract genomic DNA from the blood cell samples. What the research found in general, with its limitations: A later analysis reported that several top co-occurrence clusters appeared linked to parvovirus B19, influenza, CMV and Epstein-Barr virus. CMV serostatus was the only immune exposure information available for the cohort. Roughly uniform sequencing depth across donors was assumed in presence/absence analyses, although this assumption may not hold. Because counts were too low, approximately 18 rarely observed V segments, including chromosome 9 orphons, were excluded from the earlier analysis of around 640 of the donors. In a later analysis, HLA-associated TCR beta chains were found to be more clonally expanded and to have lower generation probabilities than equally common non-associated chains. A few of the identified cytomegalovirus-associated TCR beta chains were confirmed in vitro to be specific for cytomegalovirus antigens. It was suggested by the authors that the approach could potentially be generalized to other disease states and immunological phenotypes. In a later analysis, TCR association rates were found to vary across HLA loci, with the most associated TCRs seen for DRB1 alleles and the fewest for HLA-C alleles. According to a later genetic analysis, donors in an Asian-associated ancestry cluster had fewer N-insertions in productive TCRs than the approximately 700-donor mean. Because HLA typing was missing for some donors at each locus, association tests included only the typed subset. A cluster of highly shared sequence variants was judged likely to represent a technical artifact of the sequencing pipeline. The classifier was reported to diagnose cytomegalovirus status with high specificity and sensitivity in both the original and validation cohorts. A further reported finding was that TCR beta sequences accurately predicted the HLA-A and HLA-B alleles for most subjects in the first cohort. When HLA alleles, especially DR and DQ, strongly co-occurred, attributing TCR associations to individual alleles was difficult. Only TCR beta chains were sequenced in this cohort, and the absence of alpha or paired-chain data limited detectable features. V-gene and J-gene trimming of TCR beta chains was associated with a missense DCLRE1C variant in a later genetic analysis, and the association was replicated in an independent cohort. A later analysis associated about 17,000 TCR beta sequences with specific HLA alleles at a false discovery rate of 0.05. Most TCR sequences were seen in very few donors, while some public TCRs were found in many individuals. An earlier analysis of approximately 540 of the donors showed that most TCR beta V segments appeared in productive rearrangements either about 90% or about 30% of the time, which broadly matched IMGT annotations. A later analysis found that most CMV-associated TCR beta chains appeared HLA-restricted, with HLA associations seemingly driven largely by CMV exposure. The study gave a list of some 150 TCR beta chains associated with cytomegalovirus. Linkage disequilibrium might explain the correlated functional status among segregating V segments, but an unknown experimental factor could not be ruled out. The 87-base-pair reads could not distinguish some IMGT-functional V segments, including TRBV6-2 and TRBV6-3, so those segments were excluded.

This receptor was identified in a man aged 18 to 35 in good health and CMV-seropositive. The receptor chain draws on TRBV11-1 and TRBJ2-5; TRBD2 could be the D gene, as 6 bases match. The sequenced sample was PBMCs. The DNA reads as follows: TGTGCCAGCTCACGGGACTTTCAAGAGACCCAGTACTTC. This is translated as CASSRDFQETQYF.